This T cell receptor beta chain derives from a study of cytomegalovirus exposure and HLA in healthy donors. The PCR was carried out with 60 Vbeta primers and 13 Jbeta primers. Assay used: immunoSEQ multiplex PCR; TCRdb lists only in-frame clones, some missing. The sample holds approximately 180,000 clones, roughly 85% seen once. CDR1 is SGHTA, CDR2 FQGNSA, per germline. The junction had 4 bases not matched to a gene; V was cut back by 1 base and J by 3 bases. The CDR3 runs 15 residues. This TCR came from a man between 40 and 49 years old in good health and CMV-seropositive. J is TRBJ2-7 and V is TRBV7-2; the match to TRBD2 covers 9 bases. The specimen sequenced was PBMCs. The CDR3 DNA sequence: TGTGCCAGCAGCTTAGGGACTAGCGCCTACTACGAGCAGTACTTC. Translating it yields CASSLGTSAYYEQYF.